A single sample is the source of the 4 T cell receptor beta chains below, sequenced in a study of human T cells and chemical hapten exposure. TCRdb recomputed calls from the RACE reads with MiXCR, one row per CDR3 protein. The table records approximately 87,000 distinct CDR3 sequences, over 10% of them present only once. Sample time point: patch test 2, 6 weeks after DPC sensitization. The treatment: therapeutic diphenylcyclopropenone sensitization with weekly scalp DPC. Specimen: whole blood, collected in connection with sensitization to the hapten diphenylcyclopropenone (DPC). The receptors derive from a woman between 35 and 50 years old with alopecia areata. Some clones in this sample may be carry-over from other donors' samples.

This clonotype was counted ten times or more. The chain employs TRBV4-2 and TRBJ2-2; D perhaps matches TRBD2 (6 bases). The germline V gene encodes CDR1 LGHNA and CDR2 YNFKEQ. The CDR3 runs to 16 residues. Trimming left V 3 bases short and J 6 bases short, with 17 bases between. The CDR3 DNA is TGTGCCAGCAGCCAGGACCTTGCTAGCGTCTCCGGGGAGCTGTTTTTT. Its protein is CASSQDLASVSGELFF.

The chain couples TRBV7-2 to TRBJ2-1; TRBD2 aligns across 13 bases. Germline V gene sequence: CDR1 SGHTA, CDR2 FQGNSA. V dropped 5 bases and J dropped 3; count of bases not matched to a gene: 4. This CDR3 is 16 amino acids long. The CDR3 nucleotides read TGTGCCAGCAGCGTGGGGACTAGCGGGAACTACAATGAGCAGTTCTTC. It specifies CASSVGTSGNYNEQFF.

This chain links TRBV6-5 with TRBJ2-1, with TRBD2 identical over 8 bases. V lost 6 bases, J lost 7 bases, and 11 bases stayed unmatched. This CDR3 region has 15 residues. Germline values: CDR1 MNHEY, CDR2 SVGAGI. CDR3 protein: CASSLSGEGSNEQFF. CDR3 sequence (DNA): TGTGCCAGCAGCCTTAGCGGGGAGGGGAGTAATGAGCAGTTCTTC.

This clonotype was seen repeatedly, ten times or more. CDR3 sequence reads: CASSPRQGAVEDQPQHF. The CDR3 DNA reads TGTGCCAGCAGCCCCAGACAGGGTGCCGTTGAGGATCAGCCCCAGCATTTT. This chain uses TRBV7-2 with TRBJ1-5; 7 nucleotides align to TRBD1. This CDR3 is built from 17 residues. Germline values: CDR1 SGHTA, CDR2 FQGNSA. The V segment lost 5 bases and the J segment 5 bases; nucleotides outside the gene matches: 15.